One T cell receptor beta chain is described in this entry. Its antigen is currently unknown. Germline V gives CDR1 LGHDT, CDR2 YNNKEL (reference sequence). V shed 4 bases, J shed 5 bases, and the junction held 5 bases outside the gene matches. The CDR3 runs to 14 residues. These data belong to a study of T cell responses to AZD1222 COVID-19 vaccine. Notes on the study in general: Donors were largely white British and mainly female; clonal diversity was possibly underestimated.

The method was immunoSEQ multiplex PCR; TCRdb's version includes in-frame clones alone and lacks a portion of them. The sample holds about 92,000 clones, over 75% seen once. The chain couples TRBV3-1 (or the pseudogene TRBV3-2) to TRBJ2-5, with TRBD1 identical over 9 bases. The sequence came from an adult in good health. Sequencing was performed on peripheral blood, taken on day 0 of AZD1222 vaccination. CDR3 DNA sequence: TGTGCCAGCAGCCGCTGGGACAGGGCGGAGACCCAGTACTTC. Translation: CASSRWDRAETQYF.